This T cell receptor (beta chain) emerged from a study of T cells in Graves' hyperthyroidism and ophthalmopathy (dated by TCRdb to the late 2010s). For the wider study: Peripheral blood was sampled at the time of initial diagnosis, prior to any treatment. To identify TCR V-J signatures that set the groups apart, the researchers used a discovery cohort of about a hundred patients, made up of 43 with Graves' ophthalmopathy and some 60 with stable Graves' hyperthyroidism. Prospective prediction of ophthalmopathy was tested in an independent validation cohort of some 19 hyperthyroidism patients and 15 to 17 patients who later progressed to ophthalmopathy. For training and testing, the roughly 100 patients in the discovery cohort were randomly divided in a 7:3 ratio. In addition, the study compared T-cell repertoires in thyroid tissue and in blood from several Graves' hyperthyroidism patients. After blood sampling, hyperthyroidism patients were treated with methimazole at a starting dose of 30 mg daily, and ophthalmopathy patients were treated with high-dose intravenous methylprednisolone. According to the paper, TCR Vbeta CDR3 sequencing was carried out on 135 peripheral blood samples, which came from 40 to 45 ophthalmopathy, under 85 hyperthyroidism and roughly 17 progressor patients.

Spanning cysteine to phenylalanine, the CDR3 consists of 12 amino acids. This entry keeps only the CDR3 DNA: 36 bases, framed from base 1. Deletion took 2 bases off V and 7 bases off J, with a span of 9 bases between the germline ends. The germline V gene (reference sequence) sets CDR1 to PRHDT and CDR2 to FYEKMQ. This clonotype has more than one count but fewer than ten. No antigen is known for it. Base qualities are not at hand, and no much larger clone is one base apart. What the authors observed across the whole study: Ophthalmopathy was separated from stable hyperthyroidism by a 13 V-J signature model, with around 90% sensitivity and roughly 84% specificity obtained in cross-validation and 80%/75% obtained in testing. In validation, the model predicted progression to ophthalmopathy a median of 6.5 months before onset, with over 55% sensitivity and more than 72% specificity. No statistical method was used to set the sample size in advance, and investigators knew the group allocation. Most expanded thyroid clonotypes (frequency above 0.001) were also detected in blood, suggesting blood repertoires may reflect thyroid immune responses.

The TCR beta CDR3 regions were amplified from RNA transcripts. A first-round RT-PCR of the TCR CDR3 used the HTBI primer set with the Qiagen OneStep RT-PCR kit. The libraries were constructed in a second round of multiplex PCR and then size-selected and purified. Paired-end sequencing of the libraries was performed with 100 bp reads on an Illumina HiSeq2000. In the original analysis: SOAPnuke was used to process the raw data, throwing out any read that contained adapters or uncalled bases, had a mean Phred below 15, or lacked an exact constant-primer or identifier match. COPE v1.2.5 was used to merge the high-quality paired reads, and each unique nucleotide sequence was defined as a clonotype. MiTCR v1.1 was used to align clonotypes to the IMGT TRBV, TRBD and TRBJ reference segments. The analysis included only V-J combinations with a frequency above 0.0001, which together covered 99% to 99.2% of the repertoires. A TCS score was defined as the ratio between F50 (clonal expansion) and ExV (chaos), using BLOSUM62-based TCRdist between CDR3 peptides within each V-J. Welch's t-statistics and random forest reduced around 520 V-J features to around 14, which were used in a naive Bayes classifier (R e1071). TCRdb reworked the public reads: Q25 trimming with fastp, MiXCR clone assembly, productive beta chains retained. Merged by CDR3 protein, the rows form single entries marked with the most common genes and DNA. TCRdb, not the original authors, processed these V and J calls. Here the sample has more than 500,000 distinct CDR3 sequences; about 16% occur a single time. Together, the top ten hold around 32% of the sample.

Ophthalmopathy patients had moderately to severely active disease, Clinical Activity Score of at least 3, NOSPECS grade of at least 4, and duration under 3 months. The study excluded patients with uncontrolled infections, other autoimmune diseases, pregnancy or lactation. Diagnoses were based on clinical symptoms, serum thyroxine and TRAb, thyroid ultrasound and orbital computed tomography. Ficoll-Paque density gradient centrifugation was used to isolate PBMCs from 10 ml of fresh peripheral blood. Total RNA was extracted using Trizol reagent, and RNA quality was assessed on an Agilent 2100 Bioanalyzer.

The clonotype comes from a woman younger than 45 with Graves' ophthalmopathy. The specimen sequenced was blood. The V gene is TRBV13 and the J gene is TRBJ2-7; no D segment can be confidently identified. CDR3 protein: CASSLSPAEQYF. In nucleotide form, the sequence is TGTGCCAGCAGCTTATCCCCTGCTGAGCAGTACTTC.